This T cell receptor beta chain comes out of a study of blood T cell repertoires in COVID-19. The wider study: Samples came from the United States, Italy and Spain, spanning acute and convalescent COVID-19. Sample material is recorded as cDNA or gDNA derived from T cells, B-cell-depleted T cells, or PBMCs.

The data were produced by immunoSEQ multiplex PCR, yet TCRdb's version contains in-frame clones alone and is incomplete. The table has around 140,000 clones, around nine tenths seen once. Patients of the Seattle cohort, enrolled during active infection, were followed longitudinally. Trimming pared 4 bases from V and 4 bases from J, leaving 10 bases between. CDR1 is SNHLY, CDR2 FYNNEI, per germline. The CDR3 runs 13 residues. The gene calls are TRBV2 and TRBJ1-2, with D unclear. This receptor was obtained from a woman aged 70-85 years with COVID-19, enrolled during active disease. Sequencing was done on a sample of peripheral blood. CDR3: CASSAREGYGYTF. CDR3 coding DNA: TGTGCCAGCAGTGCGAGGGAAGGCTATGGCTACACCTTC.